This TCR beta chain derives from a study of identical twins. This CDR3 spans 14 amino acids. V lost 2 bases to trimming and J lost 1 base; unmatched junction nucleotides: 1. The germline gives CDR1 MNHNS, CDR2 SASEGT. TCRdb redid the calling of the 5' RACE reads with MiXCR, one entry per CDR3 protein. The table includes 350,000 or so distinct CDR3 sequences, 9% to 15% detected once. This clonotype was picked up a small number of times. Healthy Caucasians, and only they, were the donors. This same sample was also part of a study on yellow fever vaccine responses in identical twins.

This clonotype was sampled from a woman aged 18-29 years in good health. The V gene is TRBV6-1, the J gene TRBJ2-7, with TRBD1 identical over 8 bases. Specimen: CD8+ T cells sorted from blood. CDR3 in DNA: TGTGCCAGCAGTGAATGGACAGGGTCCTACGAGCAGTACGTC. The encoded protein is CASSEWTGSYEQYV.